A selection of T cell receptor beta chains follows, all from one sample in a study of OX40 agonist ivuxolimab in advanced cancers. TCRdb's copy holds only in-frame clones and misses some; the assay was immunoSEQ multiplex PCR. The sample comprises roughly 15,000 clones, roughly nine tenths of which are singletons, and 65% to 75% rests with the top ten. Here the sequenced sample was CD4+ or CD8+ T cells sorted from blood, taken in a trial of the OX40 agonist ivuxolimab. These receptors were collected from an adult with an advanced solid tumor such as melanoma, head and neck, liver or kidney cancer. Each CDR3 is given with its conserved first and last residue. A D gene is named only where the DNA matches it firmly. Clone size, where shown, is once, few, many, or a class for clones that have expanded.

once TRBJ2-3 TRBV6-6 - TGTGCCAGCAGTTACGCGGGACCCCGCACAGATACGCAGTATTTT CASSYAGPRTDTQYF
- TRBJ1-1 TRBV11-3 - TGTGCCAGCAGGCCATTGGGGAAGGGCACTGAAGCTTTCTTT CASRPLGKGTEAFF
- TRBJ2-7 TRBV5-1 - TGCGCCAGCAGAGGGATCTACGAGCAGTACTTC CASRGIYEQYF
once TRBJ2-1 TRBV27 TRBD2 TGTGCCAGCAGTTTAGGGACTAGGGGGGATGAGCAGTTCTTC CASSLGTRGDEQFF
- TRBJ2-7 TRBV7-9 TRBD2 TGTGCCAGCAGCCCCGGGACTAGCGGGAGTAGAAGCTCCTACGAGCAGTACTTC CASSPGTSGSRSSYEQYF
- TRBJ1-1 TRBV14 TRBD1 TGTGCCAGCAGCCGACAGGGCCACACTGAAGCTTTCTTT CASSRQGHTEAFF
- TRBJ2-2 TRBV5-1 TRBD1 TGCGCCAGCAGCCAAGGGACAGGGGGTCGGGCCGGGGAGCTGTTTTTT CASSQGTGGRAGELFF
- TRBJ1-1 TRBV5-4 - TGTGCCAGCAGCTTCGCGTCTCTGAACACTGAAGCTTTCTTT CASSFASLNTEAFF
- TRBJ2-1 TRBV9 - TGTGCCAGCAGCGTAGGTATCTCGGGGAATGAGCAGTTCTTC CASSVGISGNEQFF
- TRBJ2-1 TRBV9 TRBD2 TGTGCCAGCAGCGTAGGGGGACTAATATACAATGAGCAGTTCTTC CASSVGGLIYNEQFF
- TRBJ2-5 TRBV7-6 TRBD2 TGTGCCAGCAAGACTAGCGGATTCCAAGAGACCCAGTACTTC CASKTSGFQETQYF